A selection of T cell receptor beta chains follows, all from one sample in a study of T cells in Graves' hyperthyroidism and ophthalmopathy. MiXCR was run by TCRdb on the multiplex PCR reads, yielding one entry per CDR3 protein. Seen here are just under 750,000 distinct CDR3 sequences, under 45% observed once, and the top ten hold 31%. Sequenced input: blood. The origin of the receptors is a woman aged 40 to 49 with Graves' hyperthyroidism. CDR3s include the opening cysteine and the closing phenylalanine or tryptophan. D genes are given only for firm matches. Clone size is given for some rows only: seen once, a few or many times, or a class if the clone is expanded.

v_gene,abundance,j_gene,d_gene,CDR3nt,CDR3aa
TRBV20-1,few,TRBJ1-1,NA,TGCAGTGCTGCCATGGGGGGGCGGGCGACTGAAGCTTTCTTT,CSAAMGGRATEAFF
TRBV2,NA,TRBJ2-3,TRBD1,TGTGCCAGCAGTTTCCTGGGACAGAGCACAGATACGCAGTATTTT,CASSFLGQSTDTQYF
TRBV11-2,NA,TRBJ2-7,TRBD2,TGTGCCTGGAACCCTAGCGGGGAGCTAAACTACGAGCAGTACTTC,CAWNPSGELNYEQYF
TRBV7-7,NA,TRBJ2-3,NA,TGTGCTAGCAGCTTAGGGGTTGGCGCAGATACGCAGTATTTT,CASSLGVGADTQYF
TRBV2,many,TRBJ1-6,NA,TGTGCCAGCCAGGATGAGACTAATTCACCCCTCCACTTT,CASQDETNSPLHF
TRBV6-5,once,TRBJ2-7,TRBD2,TGTGCCAGCAGTTATGCGGGGGGGCGCTTGTACGAGCAGTACTTC,CASSYAGGRLYEQYF
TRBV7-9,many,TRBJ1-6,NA,TGTGCCAGCAGCGACCGGACAGCAACGGATAGTTATAATTCACCCCTCCACTTT,CASSDRTATDSYNSPLHF
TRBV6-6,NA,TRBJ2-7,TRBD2,TGTGCCAGCAGCTACTCTCGAACGGGAGGGACTTACGAGCAGTACTTC,CASSYSRTGGTYEQYF
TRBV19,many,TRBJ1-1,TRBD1,TGTGCCAGTAGTCAGACAGGGGTGGCTTTCTTT,CASSQTGVAFF
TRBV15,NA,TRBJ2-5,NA,TGTGCCACCAGCAGAGGTATGGACAGCGGTTGGACCCAGTACTTC,CATSRGMDSGWTQYF
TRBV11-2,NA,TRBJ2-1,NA,TGTGCCAGCAGCTTAGACAGAAACAATGAGCAGTTCTTC,CASSLDRNNEQFF
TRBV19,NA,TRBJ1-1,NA,TGTGCCAGTAGTAAGCATCTAGTCGCTTTCTTT,CASSKHLVAFF
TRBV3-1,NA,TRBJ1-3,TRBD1,TGTGCCAGCAGCCAAGTGGGACAGCTCTCTGGAAACACCATATATTTT,CASSQVGQLSGNTIYF
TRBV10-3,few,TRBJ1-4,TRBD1,TGTGCCAGCAGTTACAGTCAGGGGGAGACTTCACTGGAAAAACTGTTTTTT,CASSYSQGETSLEKLFF
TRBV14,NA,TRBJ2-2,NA,TGTGCCAGCAGCAGTAAATCAGGGACCGGGGAGCTGTTTTTT,CASSSKSGTGELFF
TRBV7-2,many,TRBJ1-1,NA,TGTGCCAGCAGCACGGGACCGTCGAACACTGAAGCTTTCTTT,CASSTGPSNTEAFF